This T cell receptor beta chain emerged from a study of shared clonotypes between healthy human individuals. Points from the study as a whole: Non-shared clonotypes had lower generation probabilities than clonotypes shared by all four sorted-subset donors.

Profiled with immunoSEQ multiplex PCR; TCRdb holds only in-frame clones, not every one. The sample includes 2 million to 2.5 million clones, about 94% seen only once; the top ten take around 0.13%. CDR3 length: 13 amino acids. Trimming removed 5 bases from V and 8 bases from J; junction bases left unmatched: 9. Germline CDR1 reads SGHVS; CDR2 reads FNYEAQ. As to this clone: Its antigen is currently unknown.

The sequence derives from a young man in good health. The specimen sequenced was naive CD4+ T cells sorted from blood. Subset indicated: CD45RA+ positively selected. The chain recombines TRBV7-6 with TRBJ2-7; 7 nucleotides line up with TRBD1. CDR3 coding DNA: TGTGCCAGCAGCGTCGGGACAGTAGAAAAGCAGTACTTC. Its translation: CASSVGTVEKQYF. The full variable domain, in which reference TRBV7-6 and TRBJ2-7 provide the parts outside the CDR3, is GAGVSQSPRYKVTKRGQDVALRCDPISGHVSLYWYRQALGQGPEFLTYFNYEAQQDKSGLPNDRFSAERPEGSISTLTIQRTEQRDSAMYRCASSVGTVEKQYFGPGTRLTVT.